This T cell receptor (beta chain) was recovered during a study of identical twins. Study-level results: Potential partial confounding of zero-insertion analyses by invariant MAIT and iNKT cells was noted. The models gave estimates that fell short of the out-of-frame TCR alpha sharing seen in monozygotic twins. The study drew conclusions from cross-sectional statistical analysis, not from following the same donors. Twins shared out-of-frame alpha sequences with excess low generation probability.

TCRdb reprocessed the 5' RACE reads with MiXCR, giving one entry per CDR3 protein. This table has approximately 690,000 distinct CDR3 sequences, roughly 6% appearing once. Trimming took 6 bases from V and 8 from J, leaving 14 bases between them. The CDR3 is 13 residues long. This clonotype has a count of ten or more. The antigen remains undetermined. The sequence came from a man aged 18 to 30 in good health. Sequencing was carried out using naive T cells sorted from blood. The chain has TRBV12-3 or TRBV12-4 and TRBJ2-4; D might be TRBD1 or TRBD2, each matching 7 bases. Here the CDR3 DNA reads TGTGCCAGCAGCCCAGGGGGGAGGGACATTCAGTACTTC. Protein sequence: CASSPGGRDIQYF.